This TCR beta chain was retrieved from a study of OX40 agonist ivuxolimab in advanced cancers. Study summary: At doses from 0.01 to 10 mg/kg, patients were given intravenous ivuxolimab every 2 weeks. Enrollees could have had prior anti-PD-1, anti-PD-L1 or anti-CTLA-4 therapy, which about 40% had received. Study observations and caveats: Not determined was the antigen specificity of the expanded peripheral T cells.

The V end was cut by 3 bases, the J end by 7 bases, with 12 bases between. Germline V CDR1 and CDR2: MDHEN, SYDVKM. This CDR3 is 13 amino acids long. As to this clone: Its antigen is currently unknown.

The data were produced by immunoSEQ multiplex PCR, yet TCRdb's version contains in-frame clones alone and is incomplete. The sample consists of 65,000 to 85,000 clones, roughly nine tenths of them appearing once. The gene calls are TRBV28 and TRBJ1-1, with D unresolved. The sequencing used CD4+ or CD8+ T cells sorted from blood, collected in a trial of the OX40 agonist ivuxolimab. The sequence was collected from an adult with an advanced solid tumor such as melanoma, head and neck, liver or kidney cancer. CDR3 coding DNA: TGTGCCAGCAGTTTCTCATGGAGGGATGAAGCTTTCTTT. Translation gives CASSFSWRDEAFF.